The clone carrying this T cell receptor beta chain was detected ten times or more. This entry is derived from a study of T cells in Graves' hyperthyroidism and ophthalmopathy. There were TCR beta CDR3 regions amplified from RNA transcripts. The study used the HTBI primer set for a first-round RT-PCR of the TCR CDR3. TCRdb ran MiXCR on the multiplex PCR reads and lists one entry per CDR3 protein. The sample consists of 450,000 to 700,000 distinct CDR3 sequences, under 60% of them appearing once. The clonotype was recovered from a woman under 30 with Graves' hyperthyroidism. Sequencing input: peripheral blood or thyroid tissue (not recorded which).

CDR3 protein: CASSPKGQGFDEQYF. The CDR3, as DNA: TGTGCCAGCAGTCCAAAGGGACAGGGTTTCGACGAGCAGTACTTC. The chain recombines TRBV12-3 or TRBV12-4 with TRBJ2-7, with 9 nucleotides matching TRBD1. V shed 5 bases and J 5 bases; nucleotides not matched to a gene: 10. The CDR3 runs 15 residues.